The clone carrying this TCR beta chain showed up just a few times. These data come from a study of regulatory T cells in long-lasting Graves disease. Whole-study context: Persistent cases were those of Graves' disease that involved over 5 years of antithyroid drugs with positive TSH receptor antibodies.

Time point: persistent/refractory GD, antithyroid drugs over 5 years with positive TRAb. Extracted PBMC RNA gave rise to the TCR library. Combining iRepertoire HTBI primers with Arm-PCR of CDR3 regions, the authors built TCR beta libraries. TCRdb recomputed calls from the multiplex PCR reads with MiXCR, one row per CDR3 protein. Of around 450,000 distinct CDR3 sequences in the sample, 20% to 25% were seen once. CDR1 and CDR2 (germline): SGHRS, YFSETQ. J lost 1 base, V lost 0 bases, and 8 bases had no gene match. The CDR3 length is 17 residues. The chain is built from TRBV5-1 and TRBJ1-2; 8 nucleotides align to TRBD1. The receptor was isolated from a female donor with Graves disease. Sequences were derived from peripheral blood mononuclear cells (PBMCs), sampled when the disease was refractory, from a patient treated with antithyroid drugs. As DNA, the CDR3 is TGCGCCAGCAGCTTGGGGGCCGGGACAGGCGATAACTATGGCTACACCTTC. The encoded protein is CASSLGAGTGDNYGYTF.